This paragraph covers one T cell receptor beta chain sequence. The entry originates in a study of CD8 T cells in Susac syndrome. RNA, at roughly 0.45 to 1 ug, was reverse transcribed with random hexamers. TCRdb independently ran MiXCR on the immunoSEQ multiplex PCR reads; one entry per CDR3 protein. The repertoire holds about 120,000 distinct CDR3 sequences, 90% to 95% seen once, with about 0.087% in the top ten. The ends were cut back, 0 bases at V and 4 bases at J, with 12 bases in the middle. From germline, CDR1 is GTSNPN and CDR2 SVGIG (reference sequence). The CDR3 is 14 residues long. This receptor was obtained from a human donor with multiple sclerosis. The rearrangement joins TRBV30 to TRBJ1-2; TRBD1 is a possible D gene (5 bases). What was sequenced was CD4+ T cells from PBMCs. CDR3 protein: CAWSVQGKGYGYTF. CDR3 nucleotides: TGTGCCTGGAGTGTCCAGGGCAAGGGCTATGGCTACACCTTC.